The 2 T cell receptor beta chains below were found in one sample sequenced in a study of cytomegalovirus exposure and HLA in healthy donors. 13 Jbeta primers and 60 Vbeta primers were used for the PCR. The protocol was immunoSEQ multiplex PCR, while the TCRdb copy is restricted to in-frame clones and leaves out a portion. The data show about 93,000 clones, with less than 80% seen just once and about 6% held by the top ten. Input material: PBMCs. Every receptor here comes from a boy aged 5 to 17 in good health and CMV-seropositive.

The V call is TRBV7-9, the J call TRBJ1-4; D is possibly TRBD1 (6 bases). The CDR3 totals 15 residues. The V end was cut by 4 bases, the J end by 4 bases, with 13 bases between. Germline V gene data show CDR1 as SEHNR and CDR2 as FQNEAQ (reference sequence). CDR3 nucleotides: TGTGCCAGCAGCTCCCCCGGACAGAATAATGAAAAACTGTTTTTT. Its translation is CASSSPGQNNEKLFF.

The rearrangement links TRBV6-5 to TRBJ2-3; D possibly corresponds to TRBD2 (6 bases). The CDR3 extends over 14 amino acids. Germline V CDR1 and CDR2: MNHEY, SVGAGI. Deletions cut 8 bases from V and 2 bases from J, with 14 bases between. This chain's CDR3 is CASGRRDSTDTQYF. The CDR3 nucleotides read TGTGCCAGCGGGAGGCGGGACTCCACAGATACGCAGTATTTT.